These T cell receptor beta chains were read from a single sample in a study of beta chain features in type 1 diabetes. Only in-frame clones appear in the TCRdb table, and some are missing; sequencing was by immunoSEQ multiplex PCR. Of a few hundred thousand clones listed, 25% to 35% are singletons. The sequenced material came from central memory CD4+ T cells from blood. These receptors all stem from a man aged 25 to 40 in good health. The CDR3 runs from the conserved cysteine through the conserved F or W. The D gene is left open where the match is weak. The size entry is marked missing in some rows and otherwise reads once, few, many or a size class.

J | V | size | D | CDR3 | DNA
TRBJ2-1 | TRBV15 | many | TRBD1 | CATSRGGQGPNEQFF | TGTGCCACCAGCAGAGGGGGACAGGGTCCCAATGAGCAGTTCTTC
TRBJ2-1 | TRBV11-2 | few | - | CASSFGASGSSYNEQFF | TGTGCCAGCAGCTTTGGGGCGAGCGGAAGCTCCTACAATGAGCAGTTCTTC
TRBJ2-1 | TRBV29-1 | many | - | CSGSHNEQFF | TGCAGCGGGAGCCACAATGAGCAGTTCTTC
TRBJ1-4 | TRBV21-1 | few | - | CASTCGRNNEKLFF | TGTGCCAGCACCTGCGGACGGAATAATGAAAAACTGTTTTTT
TRBJ1-5 | TRBV6-1 | - | - | CASKKTDQPQHF | TGTGCCAGCAAGAAGACCGATCAGCCCCAGCATTTT
TRBJ2-3 | TRBV7-2 | few | - | CASSLVNTQYF | TGTGCCAGCAGCTTAGTAAATACGCAGTATTTT
TRBJ1-6 | TRBV11-3 | - | - | CASSLDARSPLHF | TGTGCCAGCAGCTTAGATGCCAGATCACCCCTCCACTTT
TRBJ2-5 | TRBV7-2 | - | TRBD2 | CASSPGASGGGETQYF | TGTGCCAGCAGCCCCGGTGCTAGCGGGGGCGGTGAGACCCAGTACTTC
TRBJ2-3 | TRBV7-2 | - | - | CASSPGTDTQYF | TGTGCCAGCAGCCCCGGCACAGATACGCAGTATTTT
TRBJ1-2 | TRBV30 | few | TRBD1 | CAWAGTGGRNYGYTF | TGTGCCTGGGCCGGGACAGGGGGTCGGAACTATGGCTACACCTTC
TRBJ1-2 | TRBV7-2 | - | - | CASSFRDPILGYTF | TGTGCCAGCAGCTTCCGGGACCCTATATTAGGCTACACCTTC
TRBJ2-3 | TRBV10-3 | few | - | CAISPGKSSTDTQYF | TGTGCCATCAGCCCGGGAAAATCTAGCACAGATACGCAGTATTTT
TRBJ2-1 | TRBV7-2 | few | TRBD2 | CASSFLRLAGDNEQFF | TGTGCCAGCAGCTTTCTTAGACTAGCGGGTGACAATGAGCAGTTCTTC
TRBJ1-4 | TRBV30 | - | - | CAWSDPGQKNEKLFF | TGTGCCTGGAGCGACCCTGGACAGAAAAATGAAAAACTGTTTTTT
TRBJ2-7 | TRBV6-5 | - | TRBD1 | CASSYTGTGDYEQYF | TGTGCCAGCAGTTACACCGGGACAGGAGACTACGAGCAGTACTTC
TRBJ2-5 | TRBV5-1 | - | - | CASSLEGTRGQETQYF | TGCGCCAGCAGCTTGGAGGGAACCCGGGGTCAAGAGACCCAGTACTTC
TRBJ2-3 | TRBV5-1 | few | - | CASSLVPEDTQYF | TGCGCCAGCAGCTTGGTCCCCGAAGATACGCAGTATTTT
TRBJ2-5 | TRBV5-1 | - | - | CASSLYGTPQETQYF | TGCGCCAGCAGCTTGTATGGGACCCCGCAAGAGACCCAGTACTTC
TRBJ1-1 | TRBV30 | few | - | CAWRDYTEAFF | TGTGCCTGGAGGGACTACACTGAAGCTTTCTTT
TRBJ2-3 | TRBV5-1 | few | - | CASSLVSSSADTQYF | TGCGCCAGCAGCTTGGTTTCTAGCTCCGCAGATACGCAGTATTTT
TRBJ2-1 | TRBV29-1 | - | - | CSVEVEEQFF | TGCAGCGTTGAAGTGGAGGAGCAGTTCTTC
TRBJ2-7 | TRBV9 | - | - | CASSVGPGAGGYEQYF | TGTGCCAGCAGCGTAGGTCCGGGAGCAGGGGGCTACGAGCAGTACTTC
TRBJ2-7 | TRBV5-6 | - | - | CASSLLQGEVEQYF | TGTGCCAGCAGCTTACTACAGGGAGAGGTCGAGCAGTACTTC
TRBJ2-1 | TRBV7-9 | - | - | CASSSGWDEQFF | TGTGCCAGCAGCTCCGGGTGGGATGAGCAGTTCTTC
TRBJ2-2 | TRBV5-1 | - | - | CASSLGQQGSGELFF | TGCGCCAGCAGCTTGGGGCAACAGGGTTCCGGGGAGCTGTTTTTT
TRBJ2-2 | TRBV5-4 | few | - | CASSLVDRNTGELFF | TGTGCCAGCAGCTTGGTAGACCGAAACACCGGGGAGCTGTTTTTT
TRBJ2-7 | TRBV21-1 | few | - | CASNPLSGTGDSSYEQYF | TGTGCCAGCAACCCCCTCTCCGGGACAGGGGACAGCTCCTACGAGCAGTACTTC
TRBJ2-5 | TRBV7-9 | - | - | CASGGYQETQYF | TGTGCCAGCGGCGGGTACCAAGAGACCCAGTACTTC
TRBJ2-1 | TRBV5-1 | - | TRBD2 | CASSSGAGGHNEQFF | TGCGCCAGCAGCTCTGGAGCGGGGGGACACAATGAGCAGTTCTTC
TRBJ2-1 | TRBV19 | few | - | CASRPLYLDEQFF | TGTGCCAGTAGACCCCTGTACCTCGATGAGCAGTTCTTC
TRBJ2-3 | TRBV7-2 | few | TRBD2 | CASSLRMTSGTDTQYF | TGTGCCAGCAGCCTGCGAATGACTAGCGGGACAGATACGCAGTATTTT
TRBJ2-3 | TRBV30 | - | - | CAWSRNRADTPYF | TGTGCCTGGAGTAGAAACAGGGCAGATACGCCGTATTTT
TRBJ2-3 | TRBV29-1 | few | TRBD2 | CSAIRTSGRTDTQYF | TGCAGCGCGATCCGGACTAGCGGGAGAACAGATACGCAGTATTTT
TRBJ2-1 | TRBV20-1 | - | - | CSAEDLNEQFF | TGCAGTGCCGAGGACCTTAATGAGCAGTTCTTC
TRBJ2-7 | TRBV7-2 | - | - | CASSLKVSYEQYF | TGTGCCAGCAGCTTGAAGGTATCCTACGAGCAGTACTTC
TRBJ2-3 | TRBV11-2 | - | TRBD2 | CASSPPGTSVSTDTQYF | TGTGCCAGCAGCCCACCCGGGACTAGCGTTAGCACAGATACGCAGTATTTT
TRBJ2-5 | TRBV4-2 | - | TRBD2 | CASSPRRGGTQYF | TGTGCCAGCAGCCCGCGCCGGGGGGGGACCCAGTACTTC
TRBJ2-6 | TRBV10-3 | - | TRBD2 | CAISVLAGGTGANVLTF | TGTGCCATCAGTGTGCTAGCGGGAGGCACTGGGGCCAACGTCCTGACTTTC
TRBJ1-5 | TRBV2 | few | - | CASSEIKTGWSQPQHF | TGTGCCAGCAGTGAAATCAAAACAGGGTGGAGTCAGCCCCAGCATTTT
TRBJ1-4 | TRBV30 | few | - | CAWSDRVEKLFF | TGTGCCTGGAGTGACAGGGTCGAAAAACTGTTTTTT
TRBJ2-5 | TRBV18 | - | - | CASSPPRGGQETQYF | TGTGCCAGCTCACCACCGAGGGGAGGCCAAGAGACCCAGTACTTC
TRBJ2-6 | TRBV15 | - | TRBD1 | CATSTTGAGANVLTF | TGTGCCACCAGCACGACAGGGGCCGGGGCCAACGTCCTGACTTTC
TRBJ1-1 | TRBV7-2 | few | - | CASSFQGLEAFF | TGTGCCAGCAGCTTTCAGGGGTTAGAAGCTTTCTTT
TRBJ2-4 | TRBV11-2 | - | - | CASSPTGTKNIQYF | TGTGCCAGCAGCCCGACAGGAACCAAAAACATTCAGTACTTC
TRBJ2-7 | TRBV18 | few | TRBD1 | CASSPDTGVYEQYF | TGTGCCAGCTCACCTGATACAGGGGTCTACGAGCAGTACTTC
TRBJ2-1 | TRBV7-2 | - | - | CASSLATSYNEQFF | TGTGCCAGCAGCTTAGCCACCTCCTACAATGAGCAGTTCTTC
TRBJ2-1 | TRBV5-4 | - | TRBD2 | CASSFGSGRQVNEQFF | TGTGCCAGCAGCTTCGGTAGCGGGAGACAGGTCAATGAGCAGTTCTTC
TRBJ1-5 | TRBV19 | - | - | CASSESSSGQPQHF | TGTGCCAGTAGTGAGTCCTCCTCCGGTCAGCCCCAGCATTTT
TRBJ2-7 | TRBV6-5 | few | - | CASRLPGRADEQYF | TGTGCCAGCAGATTACCCGGCAGGGCGGACGAGCAGTACTTC
TRBJ1-6 | TRBV18 | - | - | CASSPPGSDSPLHF | TGTGCCAGCTCACCACCGGGTTCGGATTCACCCCTCCACTTT
TRBJ2-5 | TRBV4-1 | - | - | CASSQDPGHQETQYF | TGCGCCAGCAGCCAAGACCCGGGACATCAGGAGACCCAGTACTTC
TRBJ2-1 | TRBV14 | - | - | CAISRAMGRAGNEQFF | TGTGCCATCAGTCGAGCGATGGGCCGGGCTGGGAATGAGCAGTTCTTC
TRBJ2-7 | TRBV4-1 | few | - | CASSQVVVDEQYF | TGCGCCAGCAGCCAAGTAGTCGTAGACGAGCAGTACTTC
TRBJ2-5 | TRBV7-6 | - | TRBD2 | CASSLAPSGGAIQETQYF | TGTGCCAGCAGCTTAGCTCCTAGCGGGGGGGCGATCCAAGAGACCCAGTACTTC